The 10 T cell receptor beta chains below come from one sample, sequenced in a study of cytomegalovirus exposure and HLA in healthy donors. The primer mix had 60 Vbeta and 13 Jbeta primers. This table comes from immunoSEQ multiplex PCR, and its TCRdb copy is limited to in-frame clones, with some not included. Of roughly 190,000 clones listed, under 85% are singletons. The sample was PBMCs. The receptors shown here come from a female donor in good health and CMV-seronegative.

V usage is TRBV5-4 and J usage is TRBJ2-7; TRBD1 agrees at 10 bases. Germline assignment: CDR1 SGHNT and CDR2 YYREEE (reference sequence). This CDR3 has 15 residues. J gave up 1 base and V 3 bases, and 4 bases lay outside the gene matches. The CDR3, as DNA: TGTGCCAGCAGCTGGTTGGGACAGGGGTCCTACGAGCAGTACTTC. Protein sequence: CASSWLGQGSYEQYF.

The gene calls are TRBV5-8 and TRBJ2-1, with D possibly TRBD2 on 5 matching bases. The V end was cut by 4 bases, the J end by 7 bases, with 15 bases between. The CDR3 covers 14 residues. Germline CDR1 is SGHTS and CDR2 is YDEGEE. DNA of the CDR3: TGTGCCAGCAGCAGCCTGTCGGGGTGGAATGAGCAGTTCTTC. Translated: CASSSLSGWNEQFF.

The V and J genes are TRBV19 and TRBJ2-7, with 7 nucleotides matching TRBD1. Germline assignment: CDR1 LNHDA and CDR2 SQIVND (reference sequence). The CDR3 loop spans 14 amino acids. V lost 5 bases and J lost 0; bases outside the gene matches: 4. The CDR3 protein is CASSLRTGSYEQYF. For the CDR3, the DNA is TGTGCCAGTAGTCTTCGGACAGGCTCCTACGAGCAGTACTTC.

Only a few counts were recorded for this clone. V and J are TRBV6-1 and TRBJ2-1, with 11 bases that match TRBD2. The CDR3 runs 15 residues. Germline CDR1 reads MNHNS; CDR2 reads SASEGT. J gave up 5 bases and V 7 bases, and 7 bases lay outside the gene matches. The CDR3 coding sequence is TGTGCCAGCACCGAGGGACTAGCGGTTAACAATGAGCAGTTCTTC. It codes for CASTEGLAVNNEQFF.

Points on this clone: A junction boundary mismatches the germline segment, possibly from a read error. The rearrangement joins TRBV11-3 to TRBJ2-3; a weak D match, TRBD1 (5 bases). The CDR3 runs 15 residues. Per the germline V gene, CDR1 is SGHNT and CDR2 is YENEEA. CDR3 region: CASSLEGAGTDTQYF. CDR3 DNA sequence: TGTGCCAGCAGCCTAGAAGGGGCTGGCACAGATACGCAGTATTTT.

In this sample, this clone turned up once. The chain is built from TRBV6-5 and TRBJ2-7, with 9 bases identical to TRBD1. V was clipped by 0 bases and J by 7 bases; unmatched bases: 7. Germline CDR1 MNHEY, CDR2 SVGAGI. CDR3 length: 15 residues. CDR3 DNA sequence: TGTGCCAGCAGTTACTCTGGGGACAGGGCTGAGGAGCAGTACTTC. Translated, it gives CASSYSGDRAEEQYF.

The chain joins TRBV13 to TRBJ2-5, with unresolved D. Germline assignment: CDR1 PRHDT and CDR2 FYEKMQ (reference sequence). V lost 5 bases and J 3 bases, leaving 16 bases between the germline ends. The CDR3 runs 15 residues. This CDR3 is CASSLQRSPKETQYF. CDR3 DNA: TGTGCCAGCAGCCTCCAACGGTCCCCTAAAGAGACCCAGTACTTC.

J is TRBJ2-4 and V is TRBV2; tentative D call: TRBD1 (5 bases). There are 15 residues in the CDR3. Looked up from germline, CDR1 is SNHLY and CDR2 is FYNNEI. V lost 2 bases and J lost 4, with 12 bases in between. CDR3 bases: TGTGCCAGCAGTGAAAGGTTGGGGCTAAAAAACATTCAGTACTTC. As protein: CASSERLGLKNIQYF.

The CDR3 bases are TGTGCCAGCAGCCTGGGACAGGGGAGAAGGACTGAAGCTTTCTTT. Translation: CASSLGQGRRTEAFF. The genes are TRBV9 and TRBJ1-1, with 10 bases aligning to TRBD1. V lost 4 bases and J lost 5; bases outside the gene matches: 8. The CDR3 runs 15 residues. Germline lookup yields CDR1 SGDLS and CDR2 YYNGEE.

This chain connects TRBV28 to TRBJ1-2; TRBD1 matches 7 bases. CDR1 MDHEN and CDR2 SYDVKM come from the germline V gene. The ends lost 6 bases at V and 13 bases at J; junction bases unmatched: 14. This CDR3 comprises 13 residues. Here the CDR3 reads CASSTSERGRCTF. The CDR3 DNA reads TGTGCCAGCAGCACCTCCGAAAGGGGGCGGTGCACCTTC.